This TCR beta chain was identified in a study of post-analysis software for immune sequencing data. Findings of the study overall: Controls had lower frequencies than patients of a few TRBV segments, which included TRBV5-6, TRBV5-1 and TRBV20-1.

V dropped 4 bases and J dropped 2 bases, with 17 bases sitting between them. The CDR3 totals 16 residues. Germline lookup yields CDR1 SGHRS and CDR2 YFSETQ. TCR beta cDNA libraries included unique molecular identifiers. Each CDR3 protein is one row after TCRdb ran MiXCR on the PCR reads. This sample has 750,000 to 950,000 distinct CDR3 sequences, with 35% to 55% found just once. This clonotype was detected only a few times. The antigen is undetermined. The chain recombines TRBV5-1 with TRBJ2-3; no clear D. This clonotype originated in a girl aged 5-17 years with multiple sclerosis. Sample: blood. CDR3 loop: CASSITALGATDTQYF. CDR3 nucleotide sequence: TGCGCCAGCAGCATCACGGCTCTCGGAGCCACAGATACGCAGTATTTT.